This T cell receptor beta chain comes out of a study of T cells after yellow fever vaccination. The wider study: Those fractions that held only low numbers of cells were prepared using the SMART-Seq v4 Ultra Low Input RNA kit.

TCRdb re-called the 5' RACE reads with MiXCR, one entry per CDR3 protein. This sample has a few hundred thousand distinct CDR3 sequences, with roughly a sixth found just once. Regarding the study as a whole: Among all clonotypes, a small share was observed in both CD4 and CD8 compartments. Weaker overall was a secondary response that nonetheless peaked faster, on day 5 versus 15. Reappearance after the booster was seen for most primary-vaccination clones, at around 95% CD4 and about 90% CD8.

Germline CDR1 reads SGHTA; CDR2 reads FQGNSA. This CDR3 has 14 residues. With 5 bases removed from V and 0 bases from J, the gap between germline ends came to 11 bases. This clonotype was counted only a few times. Its specificity is not known. The sequence derives from a man between 18 and 29 years old who received the YFV17D yellow fever vaccine. The source material was PBMCs, sampled before the yellow fever booster vaccination. J is TRBJ2-7 and V is TRBV7-2; the D gene could be TRBD1 or TRBD2 (5 bases each). The CDR3: CASSPSGTSYEQYF. As DNA, the CDR3 is TGTGCCAGCAGCCCGTCAGGGACCTCCTACGAGCAGTACTTC.